This T cell receptor (beta chain) was recorded in a study of early T cells in non-severe SARS-CoV-2 infection. Study-level background: The chains were unpaired, and the sequenced material was bulk RNA from unsorted whole blood.

Unique molecular identifiers were added to individual cDNA molecules. TCRdb passed the 5' RACE reads through MiXCR, listing each CDR3 protein once. The data contain tens of thousands of distinct CDR3 sequences, roughly 13% of them seen just once; the ten biggest clones take up approximately 4.8%. Trimming pared 1 base from V and 6 bases from J, leaving 13 bases between. The germline V gene has CDR1 DFQATT and CDR2 SNEGSKA (reference sequence). CDR3 length: 14 amino acids. Sequencing input: whole blood. The chain joins TRBV20-1 to TRBJ1-5; D uncertain. The receptor's source is an adult who was a healthcare worker with PCR-confirmed SARS-CoV-2 infection or an uninfected control (not recorded which). The CDR3 protein is CSARAGVGGQPQHF. Here the CDR3 DNA reads TGCAGTGCTAGAGCAGGAGTGGGCGGTCAGCCCCAGCATTTT.